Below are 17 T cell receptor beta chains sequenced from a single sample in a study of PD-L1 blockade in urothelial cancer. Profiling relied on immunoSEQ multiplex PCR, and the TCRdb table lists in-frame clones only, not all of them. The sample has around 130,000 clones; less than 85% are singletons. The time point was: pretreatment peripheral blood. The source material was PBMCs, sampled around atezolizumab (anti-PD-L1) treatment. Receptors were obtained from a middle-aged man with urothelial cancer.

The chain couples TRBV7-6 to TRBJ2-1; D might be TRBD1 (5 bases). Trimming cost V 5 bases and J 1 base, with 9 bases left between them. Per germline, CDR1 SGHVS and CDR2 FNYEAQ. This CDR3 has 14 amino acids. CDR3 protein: CASSPRQSYNEQFF. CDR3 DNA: TGTGCCAGCAGCCCCCGACAGTCCTACAATGAGCAGTTCTTC.

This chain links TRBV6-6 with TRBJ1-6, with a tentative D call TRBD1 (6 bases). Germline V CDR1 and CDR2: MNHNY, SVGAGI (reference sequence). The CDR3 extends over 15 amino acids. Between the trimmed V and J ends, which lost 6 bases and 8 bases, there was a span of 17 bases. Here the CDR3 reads CASSIPLGGDSPLHF. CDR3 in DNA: TGTGCCAGCAGCATTCCTCTAGGGGGGGATTCACCCCTCCACTTT.

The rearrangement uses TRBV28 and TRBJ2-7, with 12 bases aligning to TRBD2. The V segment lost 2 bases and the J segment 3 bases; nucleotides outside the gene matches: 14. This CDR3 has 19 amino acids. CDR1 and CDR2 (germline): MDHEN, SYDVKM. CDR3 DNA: TGTGCCAGCAGTTTAAGCCTATCGTGGACTAGCGGGACTCGCTACGAGCAGTACTTC. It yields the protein CASSLSLSWTSGTRYEQYF.

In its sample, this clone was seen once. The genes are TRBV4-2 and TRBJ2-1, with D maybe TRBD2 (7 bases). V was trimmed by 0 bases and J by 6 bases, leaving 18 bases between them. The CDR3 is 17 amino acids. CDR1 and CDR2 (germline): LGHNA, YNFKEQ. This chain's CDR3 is CASSQDWGAGASNEQFF. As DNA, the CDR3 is TGTGCCAGCAGCCAAGATTGGGGCGCGGGGGCCTCCAATGAGCAGTTCTTC.

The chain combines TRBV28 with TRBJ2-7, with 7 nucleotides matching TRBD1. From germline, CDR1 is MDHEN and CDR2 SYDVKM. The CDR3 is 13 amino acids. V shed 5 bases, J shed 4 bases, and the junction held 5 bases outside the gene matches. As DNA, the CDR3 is TGTGCCAGCAGTGTTAACAGGGGATACGAGCAGTACTTC. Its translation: CASSVNRGYEQYF. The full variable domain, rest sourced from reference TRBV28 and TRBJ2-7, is DVKVTQSSRYLVKRTGEKVFLECVQDMDHENMFWYRQDPGLGLRLIYFSYDVKMKEKGDIPEGYSVSREKKERFSLILESASTNQTSMYLCASSVNRGYEQYFGPGTRLTVT.

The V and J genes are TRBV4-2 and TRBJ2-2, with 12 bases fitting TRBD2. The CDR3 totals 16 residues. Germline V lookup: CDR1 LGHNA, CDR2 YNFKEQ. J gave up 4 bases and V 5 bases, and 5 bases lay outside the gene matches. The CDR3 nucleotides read TGTGCCAGCAGCAGACTAGCGGGAGATCTCACCGGGGAGCTGTTTTTT. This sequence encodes CASSRLAGDLTGELFF.

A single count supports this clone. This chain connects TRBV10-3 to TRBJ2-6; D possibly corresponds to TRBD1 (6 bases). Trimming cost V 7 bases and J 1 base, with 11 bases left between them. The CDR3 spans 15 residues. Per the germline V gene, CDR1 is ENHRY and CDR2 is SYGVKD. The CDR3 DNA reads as TGTGCCATCAAGGGGGAAGGGTCTGGGGCCAACGTCCTGACTTTC. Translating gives CAIKGEGSGANVLTF.

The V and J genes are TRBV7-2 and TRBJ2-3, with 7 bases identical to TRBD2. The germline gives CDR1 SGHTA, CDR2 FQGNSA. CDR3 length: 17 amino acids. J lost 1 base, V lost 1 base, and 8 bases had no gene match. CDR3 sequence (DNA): TGTGCCAGCAGCTTAGTGGGGGGGTCGTCACGCACAGATACGCAGTATTTT. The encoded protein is CASSLVGGSSRTDTQYF.

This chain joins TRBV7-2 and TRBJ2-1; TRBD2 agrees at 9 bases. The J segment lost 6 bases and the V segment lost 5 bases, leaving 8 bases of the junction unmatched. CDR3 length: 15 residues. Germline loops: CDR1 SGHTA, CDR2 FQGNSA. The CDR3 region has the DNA TGTGCCAGCAGCAACAGGACTAGCGCCGGCAATGAGCAGTTCTTC. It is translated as CASSNRTSAGNEQFF. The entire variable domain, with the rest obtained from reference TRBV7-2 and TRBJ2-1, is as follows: GAGVSQSPSNKVTEKGKDVELRCDPISGHTALYWYRQSLGQGLEFLIYFQGNSAPDKSGLPSDRFSAERTGGSVSTLTIQRTQQEDSAVYLCASSNRTSAGNEQFFGPGTRLTVL.

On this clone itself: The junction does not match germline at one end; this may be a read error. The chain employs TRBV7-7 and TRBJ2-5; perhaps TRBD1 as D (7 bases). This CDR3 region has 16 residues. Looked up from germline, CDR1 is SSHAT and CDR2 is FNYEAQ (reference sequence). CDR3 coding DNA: TGTGCTAGCAGCTTAGGCAGGGGGGTCACTATCGAGACCCAGTACTTC. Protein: CASSLGRGVTIETQYF.

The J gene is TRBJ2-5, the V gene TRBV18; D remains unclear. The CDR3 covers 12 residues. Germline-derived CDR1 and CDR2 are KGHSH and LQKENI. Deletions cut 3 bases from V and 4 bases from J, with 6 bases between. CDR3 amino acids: CASSPRVETQYF. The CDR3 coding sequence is TGTGCCAGCTCACCCCGCGTAGAGACCCAGTACTTC.

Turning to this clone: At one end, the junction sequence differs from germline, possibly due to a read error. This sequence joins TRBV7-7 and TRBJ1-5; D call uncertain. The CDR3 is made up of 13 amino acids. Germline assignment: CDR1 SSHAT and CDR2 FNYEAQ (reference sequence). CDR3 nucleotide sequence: TGTGCTAGCAGCACGGGGAGAAATCAGCCCCAGCATTTT. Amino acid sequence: CASSTGRNQPQHF.

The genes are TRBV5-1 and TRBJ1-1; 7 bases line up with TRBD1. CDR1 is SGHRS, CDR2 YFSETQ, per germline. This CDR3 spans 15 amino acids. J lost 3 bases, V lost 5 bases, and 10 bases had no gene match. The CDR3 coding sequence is TGCGCCAGCAGGGTGGGGGGACAGTGGGACACTGAAGCTTTCTTT. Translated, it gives CASRVGGQWDTEAFF.

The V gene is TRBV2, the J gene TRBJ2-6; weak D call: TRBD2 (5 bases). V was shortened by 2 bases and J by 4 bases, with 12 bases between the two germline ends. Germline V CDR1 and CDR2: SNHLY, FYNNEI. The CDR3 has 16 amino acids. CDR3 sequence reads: CASSEPRGTGANVLTF. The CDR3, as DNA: TGTGCCAGCAGTGAACCCCGGGGAACAGGGGCCAACGTCCTGACTTTC.

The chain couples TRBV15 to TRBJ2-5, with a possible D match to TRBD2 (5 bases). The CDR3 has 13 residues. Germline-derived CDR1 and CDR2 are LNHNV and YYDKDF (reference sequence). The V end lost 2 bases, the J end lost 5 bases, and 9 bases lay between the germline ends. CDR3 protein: CATSRSPGETQYF. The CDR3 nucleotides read TGTGCCACCAGCAGATCCCCGGGGGAGACCCAGTACTTC.

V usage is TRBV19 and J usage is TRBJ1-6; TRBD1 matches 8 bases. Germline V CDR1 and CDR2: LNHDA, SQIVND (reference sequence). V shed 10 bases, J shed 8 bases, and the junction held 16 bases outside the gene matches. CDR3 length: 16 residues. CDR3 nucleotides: TGTGCCACCAGGACAGGGACTTCTCTATGGGATTCACCCCTCCACTTT. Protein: CATRTGTSLWDSPLHF.

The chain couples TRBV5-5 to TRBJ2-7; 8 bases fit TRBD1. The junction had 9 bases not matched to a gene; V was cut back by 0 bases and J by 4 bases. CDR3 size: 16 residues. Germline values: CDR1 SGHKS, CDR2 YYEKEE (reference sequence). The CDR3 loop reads CASSLGPDRVSYEQYF. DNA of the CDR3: TGTGCCAGCAGCTTGGGGCCGGACAGGGTATCGTACGAGCAGTACTTC.